This T cell receptor (beta chain) is drawn from a study of identifying expanded T cells in peripheral blood. This clone was counted only a few times. V gave up 6 bases and J gave up 5 bases; unmatched junction bases: 6. Germline loops: CDR1 MNHEY, CDR2 SMNVEV (reference sequence). The CDR3 contains 14 residues. The assay was immunoSEQ multiplex PCR, and TCRdb's table has in-frame clones only and misses some. This sample has 95,000 to 150,000 clones; roughly 84% occur once, and the top ten carry over 3%. The sample was blood. This chain connects TRBV27 to TRBJ2-1; TRBD2 agrees at 8 bases. This TCR derives from a person aged 18 to 75 in good health. The CDR3 sequence: CASRIAGHDNEQFF. The CDR3 DNA is TGTGCCAGCAGGATAGCGGGGCACGACAATGAGCAGTTCTTC.